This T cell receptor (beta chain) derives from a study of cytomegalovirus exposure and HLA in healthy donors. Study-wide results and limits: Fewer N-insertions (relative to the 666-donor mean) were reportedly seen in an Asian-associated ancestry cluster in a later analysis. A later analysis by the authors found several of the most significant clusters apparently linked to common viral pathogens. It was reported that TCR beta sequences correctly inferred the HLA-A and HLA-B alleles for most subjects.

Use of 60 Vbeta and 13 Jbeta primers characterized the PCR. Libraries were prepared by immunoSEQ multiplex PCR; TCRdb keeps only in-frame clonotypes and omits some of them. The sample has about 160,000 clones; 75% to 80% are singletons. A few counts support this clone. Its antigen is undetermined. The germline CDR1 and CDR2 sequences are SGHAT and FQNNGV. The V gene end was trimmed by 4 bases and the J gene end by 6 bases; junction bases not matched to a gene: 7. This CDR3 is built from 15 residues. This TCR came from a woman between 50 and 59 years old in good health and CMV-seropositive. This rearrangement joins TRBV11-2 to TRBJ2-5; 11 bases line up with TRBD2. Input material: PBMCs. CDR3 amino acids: CASSSKGLAGQTQYF. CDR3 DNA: TGTGCCAGCAGCTCAAAAGGACTAGCGGGTCAGACCCAGTACTTC.